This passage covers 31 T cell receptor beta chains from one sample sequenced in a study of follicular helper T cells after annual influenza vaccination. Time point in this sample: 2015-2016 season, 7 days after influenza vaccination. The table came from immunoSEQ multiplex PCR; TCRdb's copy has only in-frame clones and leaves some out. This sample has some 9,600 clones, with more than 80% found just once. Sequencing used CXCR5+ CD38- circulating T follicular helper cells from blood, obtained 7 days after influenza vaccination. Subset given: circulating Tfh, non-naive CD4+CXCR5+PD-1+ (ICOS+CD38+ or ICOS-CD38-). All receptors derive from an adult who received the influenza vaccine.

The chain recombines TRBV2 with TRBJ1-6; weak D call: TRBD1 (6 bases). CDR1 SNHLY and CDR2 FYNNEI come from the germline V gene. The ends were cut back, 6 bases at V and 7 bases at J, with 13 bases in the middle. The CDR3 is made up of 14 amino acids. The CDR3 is CASSITGWNSPLHF. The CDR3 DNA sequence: TGTGCCAGCAGCATAACAGGGTGGAATTCACCCCTCCACTTT.

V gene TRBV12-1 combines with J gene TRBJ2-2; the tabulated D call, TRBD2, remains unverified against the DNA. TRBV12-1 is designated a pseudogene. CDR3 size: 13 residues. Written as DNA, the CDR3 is TGTGCCAGCAGCTTTCATGAGTTTGGGGAGCTGTTTTTT. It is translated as CASSFHEFGELFF.

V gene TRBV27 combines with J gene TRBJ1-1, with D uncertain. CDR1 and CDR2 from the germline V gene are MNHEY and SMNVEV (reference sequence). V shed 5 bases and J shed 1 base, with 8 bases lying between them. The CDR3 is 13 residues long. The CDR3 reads CASSLSKNTEAFF. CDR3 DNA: TGTGCCAGCAGTCTGTCAAAGAACACTGAAGCTTTCTTT.

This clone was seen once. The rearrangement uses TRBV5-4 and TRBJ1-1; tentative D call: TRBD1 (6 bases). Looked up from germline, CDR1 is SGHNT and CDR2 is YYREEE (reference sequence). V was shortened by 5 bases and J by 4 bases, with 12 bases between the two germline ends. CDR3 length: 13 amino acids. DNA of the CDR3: TGTGCCAGCAGAAGGGGGTCGGCCACTGAAGCTTTCTTT. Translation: CASRRGSATEAFF.

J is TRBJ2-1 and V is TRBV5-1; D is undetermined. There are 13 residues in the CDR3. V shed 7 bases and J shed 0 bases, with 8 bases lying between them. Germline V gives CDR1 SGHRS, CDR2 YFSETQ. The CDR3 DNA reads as TGCGCCAGCGGGGTCAGCTCCTACAATGAGCAGTTCTTC. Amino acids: CASGVSSYNEQFF.

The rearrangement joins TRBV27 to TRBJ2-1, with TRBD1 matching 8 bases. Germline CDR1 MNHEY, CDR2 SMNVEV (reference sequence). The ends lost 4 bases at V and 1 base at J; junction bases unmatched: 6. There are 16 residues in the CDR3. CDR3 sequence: CASSYQGAGSYNEQFF. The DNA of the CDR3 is TGTGCCAGCAGTTACCAGGGGGCAGGGTCCTACAATGAGCAGTTCTTC.

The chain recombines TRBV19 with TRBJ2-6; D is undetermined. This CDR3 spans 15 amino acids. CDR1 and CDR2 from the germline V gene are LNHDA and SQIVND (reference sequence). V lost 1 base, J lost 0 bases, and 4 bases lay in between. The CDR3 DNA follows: TGTGCCAGTAGTATAGGAAGCTCTGGGGCCAACGTCCTGACTTTC. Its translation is CASSIGSSGANVLTF.

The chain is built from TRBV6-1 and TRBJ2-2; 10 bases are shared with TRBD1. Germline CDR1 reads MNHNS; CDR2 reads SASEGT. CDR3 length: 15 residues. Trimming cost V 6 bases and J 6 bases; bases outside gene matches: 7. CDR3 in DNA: TGTGCCAGCAGCGTTTGGGACAGGGGATCCGGGGAGCTGTTTTTT. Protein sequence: CASSVWDRGSGELFF.

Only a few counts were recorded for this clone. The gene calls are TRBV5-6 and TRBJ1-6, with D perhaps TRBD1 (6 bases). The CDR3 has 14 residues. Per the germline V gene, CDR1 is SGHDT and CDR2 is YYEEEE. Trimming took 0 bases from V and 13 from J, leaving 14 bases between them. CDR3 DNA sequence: TGTGCCAGCAGCTTGGACAGGGATATCTCGCCCCTCCACTTT. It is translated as CASSLDRDISPLHF.

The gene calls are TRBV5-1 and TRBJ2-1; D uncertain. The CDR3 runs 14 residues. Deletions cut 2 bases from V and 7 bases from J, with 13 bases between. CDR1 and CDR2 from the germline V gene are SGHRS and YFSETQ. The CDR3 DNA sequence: TGCGCCAGCAGCTTAGGCCGCCTGGGGAATGAGCAGTTCTTC. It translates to CASSLGRLGNEQFF.

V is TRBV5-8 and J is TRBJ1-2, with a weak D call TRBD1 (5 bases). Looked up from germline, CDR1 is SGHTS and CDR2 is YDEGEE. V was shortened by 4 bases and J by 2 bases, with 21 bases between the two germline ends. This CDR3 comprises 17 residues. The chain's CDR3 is CASSTGGPIVGNYGYTF. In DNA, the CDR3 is TGTGCCAGCAGCACGGGGGGACCGATAGTTGGGAACTATGGCTACACCTTC.

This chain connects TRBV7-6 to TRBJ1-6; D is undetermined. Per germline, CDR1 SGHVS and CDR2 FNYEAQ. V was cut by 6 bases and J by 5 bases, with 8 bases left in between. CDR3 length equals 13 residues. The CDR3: CASRSSNNSPLHF. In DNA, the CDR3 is TGTGCCAGCAGAAGCAGTAATAATTCACCCCTCCACTTT. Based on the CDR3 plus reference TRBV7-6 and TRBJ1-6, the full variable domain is GAGVSQSPRYKVTKRGQDVALRCDPISGHVSLYWYRQALGQGPEFLTYFNYEAQQDKSGLPNDRFSAERPEGSISTLTIQRTEQRDSAMYRCASRSSNNSPLHFGNGTRLTVT.

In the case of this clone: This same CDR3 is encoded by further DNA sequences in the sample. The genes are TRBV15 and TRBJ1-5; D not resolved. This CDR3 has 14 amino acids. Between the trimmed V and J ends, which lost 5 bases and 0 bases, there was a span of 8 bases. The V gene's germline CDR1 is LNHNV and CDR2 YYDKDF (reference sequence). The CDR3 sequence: CATSPGYSNQPQHF. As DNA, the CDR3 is TGTGCCACCAGCCCAGGTTATAGCAATCAGCCCCAGCATTTT.

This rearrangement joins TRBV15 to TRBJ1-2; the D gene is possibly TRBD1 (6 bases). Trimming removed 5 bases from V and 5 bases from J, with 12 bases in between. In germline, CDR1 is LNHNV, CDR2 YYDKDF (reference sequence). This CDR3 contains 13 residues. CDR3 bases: TGTGCCACCAGCCCGCGACAGGCGTATGGCTACACCTTC. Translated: CATSPRQAYGYTF.

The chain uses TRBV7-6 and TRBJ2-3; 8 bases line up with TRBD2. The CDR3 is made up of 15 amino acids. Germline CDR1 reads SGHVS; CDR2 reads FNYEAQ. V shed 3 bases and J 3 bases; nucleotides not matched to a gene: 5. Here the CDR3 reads CASSFGGAGTDTQYF. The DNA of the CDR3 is TGTGCCAGCAGCTTCGGGGGGGCTGGGACAGATACGCAGTATTTT.

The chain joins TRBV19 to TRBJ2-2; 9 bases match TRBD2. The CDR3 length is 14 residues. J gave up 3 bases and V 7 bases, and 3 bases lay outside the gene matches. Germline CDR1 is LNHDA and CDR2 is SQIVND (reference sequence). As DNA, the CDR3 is TGTGCCAGTAAGAAGCGGGGGGACACCGGGGAGCTGTTTTTT. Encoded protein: CASKKRGDTGELFF.

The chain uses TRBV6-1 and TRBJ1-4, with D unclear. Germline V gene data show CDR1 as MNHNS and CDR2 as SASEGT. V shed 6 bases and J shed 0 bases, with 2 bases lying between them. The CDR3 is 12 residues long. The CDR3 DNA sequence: TGTGCCAGCAGAGCAACTAATGAAAAACTGTTTTTT. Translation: CASRATNEKLFF.

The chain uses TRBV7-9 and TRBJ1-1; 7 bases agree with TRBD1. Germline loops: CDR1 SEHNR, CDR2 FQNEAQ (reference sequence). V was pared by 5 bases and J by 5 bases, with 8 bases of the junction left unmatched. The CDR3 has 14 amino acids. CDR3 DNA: TGTGCCAGCAGCCCAAACAGGGGAGAGACTGAAGCTTTCTTT. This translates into CASSPNRGETEAFF.

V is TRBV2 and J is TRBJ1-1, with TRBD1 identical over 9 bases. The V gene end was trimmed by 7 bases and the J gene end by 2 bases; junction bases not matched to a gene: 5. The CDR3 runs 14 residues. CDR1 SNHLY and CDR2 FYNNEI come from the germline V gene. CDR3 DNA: TGTGCCAGCACCTCGGGACAGGGAAACACTGAAGCTTTCTTT. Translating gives CASTSGQGNTEAFF.

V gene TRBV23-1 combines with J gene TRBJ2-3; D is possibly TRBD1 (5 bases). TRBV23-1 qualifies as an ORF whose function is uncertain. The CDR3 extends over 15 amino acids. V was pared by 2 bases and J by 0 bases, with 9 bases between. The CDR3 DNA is TGCGCCAGCAGTCAAGGGAAGGGGAGCACAGATACGCAGTATTTT. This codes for CASSQGKGSTDTQYF.

The CDR3 is CSAGGSGWDVYEQYF. CDR3 in DNA: TGCAGCGCCGGCGGGTCGGGTTGGGATGTCTACGAGCAGTACTTC. The chain uses TRBV29-1 and TRBJ2-7; tentatively, D is TRBD2 (5 bases). There are 15 residues in the CDR3. Trimming left V 7 bases short and J 3 bases short, with 22 bases between. Germline CDR1 SQVTM, CDR2 ANQGSEA.

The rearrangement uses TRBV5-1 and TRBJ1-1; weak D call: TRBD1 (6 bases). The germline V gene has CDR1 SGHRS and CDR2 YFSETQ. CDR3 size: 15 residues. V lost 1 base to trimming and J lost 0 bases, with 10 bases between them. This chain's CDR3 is CASSLLGGMNTEAFF. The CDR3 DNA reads TGCGCCAGCAGCTTGCTAGGGGGGATGAACACTGAAGCTTTCTTT.

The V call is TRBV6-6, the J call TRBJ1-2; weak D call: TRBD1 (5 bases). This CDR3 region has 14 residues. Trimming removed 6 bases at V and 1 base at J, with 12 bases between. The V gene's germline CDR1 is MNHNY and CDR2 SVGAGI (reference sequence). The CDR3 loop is CASSRRQLNYGYTF. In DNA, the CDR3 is TGTGCCAGCAGCCGACGACAGCTTAACTATGGCTACACCTTC.

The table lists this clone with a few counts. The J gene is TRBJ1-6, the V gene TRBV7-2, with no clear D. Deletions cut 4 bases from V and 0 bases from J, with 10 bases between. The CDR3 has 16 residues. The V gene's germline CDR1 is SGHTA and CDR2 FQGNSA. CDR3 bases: TGTGCCAGCAGCTCGTACAAGAGCTCCTATAATTCACCCCTCCACTTT. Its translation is CASSSYKSSYNSPLHF.

The CDR3 DNA reads as TGTGCCAGCAGCTTGTTAGGGGCGCAGACCCAGTACTTC. As protein: CASSLLGAQTQYF. V and J are TRBV5-4 and TRBJ2-5; TRBD1 might be the D (5 bases). The V gene's germline CDR1 is SGHNT and CDR2 YYREEE (reference sequence). V dropped 1 base and J dropped 6 bases, with 10 bases sitting between them. The CDR3 contains 13 residues.

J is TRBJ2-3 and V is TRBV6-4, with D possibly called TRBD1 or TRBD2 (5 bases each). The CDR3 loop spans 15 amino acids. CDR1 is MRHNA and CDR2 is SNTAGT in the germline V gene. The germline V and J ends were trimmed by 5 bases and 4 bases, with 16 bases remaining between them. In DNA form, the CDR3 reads TGTGCCAGCAGTCCCCTCGGGGCGTCCTCAGATACGCAGTATTTT. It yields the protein CASSPLGASSDTQYF.

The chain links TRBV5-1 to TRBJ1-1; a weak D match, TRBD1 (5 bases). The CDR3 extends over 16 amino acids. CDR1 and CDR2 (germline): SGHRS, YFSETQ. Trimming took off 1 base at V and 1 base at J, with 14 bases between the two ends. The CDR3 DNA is TGCGCCAGCAGCTTGAGGCCTCTAGGGGAGAACACTGAAGCTTTCTTT. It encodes CASSLRPLGENTEAFF. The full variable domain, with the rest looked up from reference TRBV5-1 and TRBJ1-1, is KAGVTQTPRYLIKTRGQQVTLSCSPISGHRSVSWYQQTPGQGLQFLFEYFSETQRNKGNFPGRFSGRQFSNSRSEMNVSTLELGDSALYLCASSLRPLGENTEAFFGQGTRLTVV.

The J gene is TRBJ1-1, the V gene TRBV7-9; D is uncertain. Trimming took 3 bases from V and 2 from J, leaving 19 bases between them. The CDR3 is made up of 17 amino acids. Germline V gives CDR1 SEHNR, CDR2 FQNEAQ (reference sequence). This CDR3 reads CASSLPRVARSNTEAFF. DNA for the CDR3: TGTGCCAGCAGCTTGCCTAGGGTGGCTCGCAGTAACACTGAAGCTTTCTTT.

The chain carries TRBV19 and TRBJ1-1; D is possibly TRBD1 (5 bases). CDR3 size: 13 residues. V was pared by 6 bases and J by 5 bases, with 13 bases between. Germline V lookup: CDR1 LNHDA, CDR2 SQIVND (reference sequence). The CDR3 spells CASRLSGGTEAFF. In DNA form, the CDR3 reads TGTGCCAGTAGACTGAGCGGGGGTACTGAAGCTTTCTTT.

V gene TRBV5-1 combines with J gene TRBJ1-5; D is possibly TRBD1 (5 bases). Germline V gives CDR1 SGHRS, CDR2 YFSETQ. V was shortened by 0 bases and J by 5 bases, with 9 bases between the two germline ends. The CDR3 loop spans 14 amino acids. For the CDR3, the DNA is TGCGCCAGCAGCTTGGGAGGGGACGATCAGCCCCAGCATTTT. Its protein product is CASSLGGDDQPQHF.

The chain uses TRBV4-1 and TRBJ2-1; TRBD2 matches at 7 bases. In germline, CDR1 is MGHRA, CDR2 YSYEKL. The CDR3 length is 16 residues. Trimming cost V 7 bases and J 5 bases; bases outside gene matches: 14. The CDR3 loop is CASTRQNGGRNNEQFF. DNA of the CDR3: TGCGCCAGCACGAGGCAAAACGGGGGGAGGAACAATGAGCAGTTCTTC.